These 19 T cell receptor beta chains came from one sample sequenced in a study of T cells in Graves' hyperthyroidism and ophthalmopathy. From RNA transcripts, TCR beta CDR3 regions were amplified. HTBI primers were used for first-round RT-PCR of the TCR CDR3. TCRdb re-called the multiplex PCR reads with MiXCR, one entry per CDR3 protein. This table has fewer than 650,000 distinct CDR3 sequences, about 15% appearing once. Source material: blood. The receptors stem from a woman in her twenties or thirties with Graves' hyperthyroidism that later progressed to Graves' ophthalmopathy.

This clonotype was observed a few times. V is TRBV5-6 and J is TRBJ2-1, with no clear D. The CDR3 is 11 amino acids. Trimming took off 4 bases at V and 15 bases at J, with 14 bases between the two ends. Per the germline V gene, CDR1 is SGHDT and CDR2 is YYEEEE. The CDR3 here is CASSLGQVPFF. The CDR3 DNA follows: TGTGCCAGCAGCCTGGGTCAGGTTCCGTTCTTC.

Ten or more counts support this clonotype. The V and J genes are TRBV7-2 and TRBJ2-3, with D perhaps matching TRBD1 or TRBD2 (5 bases each). The CDR3 covers 16 residues. Trimming left V 5 bases short and J 2 bases short, with 17 bases between. Germline V CDR1 and CDR2: SGHTA, FQGNSA. Here the CDR3 DNA reads TGTGCCAGCAGCCTTCGGGGCAGCGTGGACACAGATACGCAGTATTTT. This sequence encodes CASSLRGSVDTDTQYF.

This clonotype was seen many times. V gene TRBV3-1 combines with J gene TRBJ2-1, with 12 nucleotides matching TRBD1. CDR1 is LGHDT, CDR2 YNNKEL, per germline (reference sequence). Trimming cost V 2 bases and J 8 bases; bases outside gene matches: 7. The CDR3 loop spans 16 amino acids. CDR3 bases: TGTGCCAGCAGCCAACGTAGGGACAGGGGGCGCCATGAGCAGTTCTTC. This translates into CASSQRRDRGRHEQFF.

The sample holds many counts of this clonotype. This chain uses TRBV11-2 with TRBJ1-6; TRBD1 matches 7 bases. The V gene end was trimmed by 3 bases and the J gene end by 0 bases; junction bases not matched to a gene: 8. The CDR3 covers 18 residues. Germline CDR1 and CDR2: SGHAT and FQNNGV. For the CDR3, the DNA is TGTGCCAGCAGCTTCTCCTACAGGGGTAGCTCCTATAATTCACCCCTCCACTTT. As protein: CASSFSYRGSSYNSPLHF.

This clonotype appeared many times. The rearrangement joins TRBV3-1 to TRBJ1-2; D might be TRBD1 (5 bases). Trimming removed 2 bases at V and 8 bases at J, with 18 bases between. From germline, CDR1 is LGHDT and CDR2 YNNKEL (reference sequence). This CDR3 region has 15 residues. CDR3: CASSQRPGRGAGYTF. The CDR3, as DNA: TGTGCCAGCAGCCAACGTCCGGGACGAGGCGCGGGCTACACCTTC.

The V gene is TRBV29-1, the J gene TRBJ2-1, with D maybe TRBD1 (6 bases). Germline CDR1 reads SQVTM; CDR2 reads ANQGSEA. The V and J ends lost 4 bases and 6 bases respectively, with 10 bases between them. The CDR3 consists of 12 residues. CDR3 protein: CSVATGFNEQFF. CDR3 bases: TGCAGCGTTGCTACAGGGTTCAATGAGCAGTTCTTC.

The rearrangement links TRBV27 to TRBJ1-6; D may be TRBD1 (6 bases). V was cut by 8 bases and J by 0 bases, with 32 bases left in between. Germline V CDR1 and CDR2: MNHEY, SMNVEV (reference sequence). This CDR3 has 22 residues. This CDR3 reads CASRRASSPGQSLYSYNSPLHF. DNA of the CDR3: TGTGCCAGCCGTCGCGCTTCCTCTCCGGGACAATCTTTGTACTCCTATAATTCACCCCTCCACTTT.

This clonotype was seen a few times. V is TRBV9 and J is TRBJ2-1; maybe TRBD1 (6 bases). This CDR3 is 17 amino acids long. Trimming left V 4 bases short and J 4 bases short, with 21 bases between. In germline, CDR1 is SGDLS, CDR2 YYNGEE. The CDR3 region is CASSSSGRGSGYNEQFF. In DNA form, the CDR3 reads TGTGCCAGCAGCTCCTCCGGTAGGGGGTCTGGGTACAATGAGCAGTTCTTC.

Notes on this clonotype: The junction and the germline gene differ at one end; a read error may be behind it. The V and J genes are TRBV6-1 and TRBJ2-1; D unresolved. This CDR3 region has 17 residues. The germline V gene has CDR1 MNHNS and CDR2 SASEGT. Here the CDR3 DNA reads TGTGCCAGCAGTGATTGGTCAGGATTGAGCTCCTACAATGCGCAGTTCTTC. Protein: CASSDWSGLSSYNAQFF.

The chain couples TRBV20-1 to TRBJ2-1; TRBD2 matches at 8 bases. CDR1 is DFQATT and CDR2 is SNEGSKA in the germline V gene (reference sequence). The CDR3 is 14 residues long. V was pared by 6 bases and J by 2 bases, with 6 bases of the junction left unmatched. The CDR3 loop is CSAQTAGAYNEQFF. DNA for the CDR3: TGCAGTGCCCAGACAGCGGGAGCCTACAATGAGCAGTTCTTC.

This clonotype has at least ten counts. The gene calls are TRBV2 and TRBJ2-2, with 8 bases that match TRBD1. The CDR3 extends over 15 amino acids. CDR1 and CDR2 (germline): SNHLY, FYNNEI. Unmatched junction bases numbered 6, after V lost 4 bases and J lost 5 bases. CDR3 sequence (DNA): TGTGCCAGCAGTGTTGTGGGACAGGAAACCGGGGAGCTGTTTTTT. As protein: CASSVVGQETGELFF. Looking up the rest from reference TRBV2 and TRBJ2-2 gives the full variable domain: EPEVTQTPSHQVTQMGQEVILRCVPISNHLYFYWYRQILGQKVEFLVSFYNNEISEKSEIFDDQFSVERPDGSNFTLKIRSTKLEDSAMYFCASSVVGQETGELFFGEGSRLTVL.

The table lists this clonotype with many counts. V gene TRBV29-1 combines with J gene TRBJ1-1; no definite D call. The ends were cut back, 5 bases at V and 1 base at J, with 5 bases in the middle. Germline CDR1 SQVTM, CDR2 ANQGSEA. The CDR3 covers 11 residues. CDR3 region: CSVSGNTEAFF. DNA for the CDR3: TGCAGCGTTTCAGGGAACACTGAAGCTTTCTTT. The full variable domain, completed using reference TRBV29-1 and TRBJ1-1, is SAVISQKPSRDICQRGTSLTIQCQVDSQVTMMFWYRQQPGQSLTLIATANQGSEATYESGFVIDKFPISRPNLTFSTLTVSNMSPEDSSIYLCSVSGNTEAFFGQGTRLTVV.

This clonotype was recorded at least ten times. The genes are TRBV27 and TRBJ2-2, with D possibly TRBD2 on 6 matching bases. From germline, CDR1 is MNHEY and CDR2 SMNVEV (reference sequence). This CDR3 contains 15 residues. The V and J ends lost 5 bases and 2 bases respectively, with 12 bases between them. The CDR3 sequence is CASSTGGVNTGELFF. The CDR3 nucleotides read TGTGCCAGCAGTACCGGAGGGGTCAACACCGGGGAGCTGTTTTTT.

In its sample, this clonotype was seen many times. The chain is built from TRBV12-3 or TRBV12-4 and TRBJ2-3, with D perhaps TRBD1 or TRBD2 (7 bases each). The CDR3 runs to 16 residues. Deletions cut 3 bases from V and 2 bases from J, with 15 bases between. The DNA of the CDR3 is TGTGCCAGCAGTTTTGGGGGGGGACAGCACACAGATACGCAGTATTTT. Translating gives CASSFGGGQHTDTQYF.

This clonotype has a count of ten or more. The CDR3 DNA sequence: TGTGCCTGGAGTTCGACTAGCGGCTACAATGAGCAGTTCTTC. It yields the protein CAWSSTSGYNEQFF. The chain links TRBV30 to TRBJ2-1, with TRBD2 matching 9 bases. Germline CDR1 reads GTSNPN; CDR2 reads SVGIG (reference sequence). CDR3 length equals 14 residues. The J segment lost 3 bases and the V segment lost 2 bases, leaving 2 bases of the junction unmatched.

This clonotype occurred many times. This chain joins TRBV7-8 and TRBJ2-7; 8 bases agree with TRBD1. From germline, CDR1 is SGHVS and CDR2 FQNEAQ. V lost 5 bases, J lost 8 bases, and 11 bases stayed unmatched. The CDR3 runs to 14 residues. CDR3 amino acids: CASSGRTGTYKQYF. CDR3 sequence (DNA): TGTGCCAGCAGCGGGCGGACAGGGACGTACAAGCAGTACTTC.

This clonotype was detected many times. V gene TRBV28 combines with J gene TRBJ1-2, with TRBD1 as a possible D gene (5 bases). This CDR3 has 13 amino acids. The germline V and J ends were trimmed by 6 bases and 5 bases, with 13 bases remaining between them. The germline gives CDR1 MDHEN, CDR2 SYDVKM. The DNA of the CDR3 is TGTGCCAGCAGAATCGGGACGGGTTATGGCTACACCTTC. Amino acid sequence: CASRIGTGYGYTF.

Details on this clonotype: A much larger clone differs from this one at a single base, so this may be a read error. CDR3 sequence reads: CSARGGVGMNGQFF. The CDR3 bases are TGCAGTGCTAGAGGGGGTGTGGGAATGAATGGGCAGTTCTTC. The V gene is TRBV20-1, the J gene TRBJ2-1; D gene uncertain. This CDR3 has 14 residues. The germline gives CDR1 DFQATT, CDR2 SNEGSKA (reference sequence).

This clonotype was seen ten or more times. The chain recombines TRBV27 with TRBJ2-3; D remains ambiguous. The CDR3 is 16 residues long. V lost 4 bases to trimming and J lost 2 bases, with 16 bases between them. Germline loops: CDR1 MNHEY, CDR2 SMNVEV (reference sequence). The CDR3 DNA reads as TGTGCCAGCAGTTCCTCCGATTACCCGTACACAGATACGCAGTATTTT. Its translation: CASSSSDYPYTDTQYF.